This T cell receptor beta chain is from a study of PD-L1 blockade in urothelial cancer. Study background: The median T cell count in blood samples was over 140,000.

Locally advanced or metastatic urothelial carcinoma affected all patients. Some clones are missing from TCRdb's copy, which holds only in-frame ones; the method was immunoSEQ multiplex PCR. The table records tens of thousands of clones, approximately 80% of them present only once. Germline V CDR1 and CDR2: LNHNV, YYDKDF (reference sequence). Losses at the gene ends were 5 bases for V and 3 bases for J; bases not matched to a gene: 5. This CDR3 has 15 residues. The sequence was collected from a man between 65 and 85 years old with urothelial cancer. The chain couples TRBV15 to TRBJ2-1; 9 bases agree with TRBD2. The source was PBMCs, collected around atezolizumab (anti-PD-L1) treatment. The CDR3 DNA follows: TGTGCCACCAGCTTGGAGCGGGAGGTCTACAATGAGCAGTTCTTC. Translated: CATSLEREVYNEQFF.